The T cell receptor beta chain described here comes from a study of blood T cell repertoires in COVID-19. Looking at the study overall: T cells, B-cell-depleted T cells, or PBMCs provided the cDNA or gDNA that served as material.

Two negative PCRs, clearance, or symptom resolution had been documented for recovered Cohort 3 donors. The germline V gene encodes CDR1 MDHEN and CDR2 SYDVKM. Losses at the gene ends were 6 bases for V and 6 bases for J; bases not matched to a gene: 5. The CDR3 contains 13 residues. In the study's own analysis: Estimated nucleated cell counts came from reference gene primer amplification. TCRdb keeps only in-frame clones here, not all; method: immunoSEQ multiplex PCR. D and trimming come from the DNA, and the V and J calls and clone size come from that table. The table records fewer than 500,000 clones, 80% to 90% of them present only once.

V usage is TRBV28 and J usage is TRBJ2-1; 7 bases match TRBD2. Material: PBMCs or T cells enriched from blood (not recorded which). This sequence originates from a man aged 25 to 40 who had recovered from COVID-19. CDR3 sequence reads: CASSQTSPNEQFF. As DNA, the CDR3 is TGTGCCAGCAGCCAGACTAGCCCCAATGAGCAGTTCTTC.